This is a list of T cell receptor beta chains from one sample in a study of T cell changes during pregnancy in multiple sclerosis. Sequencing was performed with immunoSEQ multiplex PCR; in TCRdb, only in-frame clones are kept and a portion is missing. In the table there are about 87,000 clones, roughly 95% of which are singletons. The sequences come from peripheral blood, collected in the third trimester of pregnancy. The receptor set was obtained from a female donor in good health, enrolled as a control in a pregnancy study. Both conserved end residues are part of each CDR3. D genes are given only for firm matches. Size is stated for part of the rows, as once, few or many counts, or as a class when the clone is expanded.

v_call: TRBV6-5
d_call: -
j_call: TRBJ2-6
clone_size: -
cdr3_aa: CASSPGMTGANVLTF
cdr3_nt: TGTGCCAGCAGTCCCGGGATGACTGGGGCCAACGTCCTGACTTTC

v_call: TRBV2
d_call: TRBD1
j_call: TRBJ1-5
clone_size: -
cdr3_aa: CASGNRGNRNQPQHF
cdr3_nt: TGTGCCAGCGGAAACAGGGGGAATCGCAATCAGCCCCAGCATTTT

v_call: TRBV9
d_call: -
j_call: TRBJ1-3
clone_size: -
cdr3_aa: CASSVDMFSGNTIYF
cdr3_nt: TGTGCCAGCAGCGTAGATATGTTCTCTGGAAACACCATATATTTT

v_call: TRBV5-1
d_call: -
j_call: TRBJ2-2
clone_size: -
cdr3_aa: CASSSGAGPGELFF
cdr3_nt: TGCGCCAGCAGCTCGGGAGCCGGGCCCGGGGAGCTGTTTTTT

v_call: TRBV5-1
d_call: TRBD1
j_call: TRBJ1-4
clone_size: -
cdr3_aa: CASSLEGARNEKLFF
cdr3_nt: TGCGCCAGCAGCTTGGAGGGGGCCCGTAATGAAAAACTGTTTTTT

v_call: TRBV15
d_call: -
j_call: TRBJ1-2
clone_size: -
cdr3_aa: CATSSIQGNYGYTF
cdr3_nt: TGTGCCACCAGCAGTATTCAGGGGAACTATGGCTACACCTTC

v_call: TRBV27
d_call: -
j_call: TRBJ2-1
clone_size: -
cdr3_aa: CASSPTGAYNEQFF
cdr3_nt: TGTGCCAGCAGTCCTACGGGGGCCTACAATGAGCAGTTCTTC

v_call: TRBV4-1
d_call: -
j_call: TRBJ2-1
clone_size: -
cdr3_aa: CASSQVGAAEQFF
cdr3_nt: TGCGCCAGCAGCCAAGTGGGGGCAGCCGAGCAGTTCTTC

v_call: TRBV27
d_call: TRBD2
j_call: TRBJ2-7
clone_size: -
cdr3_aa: CASSTGRTSGAYEQYF
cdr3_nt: TGTGCCAGCAGTACCGGCCGCACTAGCGGAGCCTACGAGCAGTACTTC

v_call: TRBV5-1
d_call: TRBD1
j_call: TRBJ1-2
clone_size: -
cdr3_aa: CASSPGQGYYGYTF
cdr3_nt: TGCGCCAGCAGCCCGGGACAGGGATACTATGGCTACACCTTC

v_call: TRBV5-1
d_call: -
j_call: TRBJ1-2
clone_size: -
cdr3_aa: CASSLEGGYGYTF
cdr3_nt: TGCGCCAGCAGCTTGGAGGGAGGGTATGGCTACACCTTC

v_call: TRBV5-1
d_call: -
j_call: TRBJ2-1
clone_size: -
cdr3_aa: CASSSTGDNEQFF
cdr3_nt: TGCGCCAGCAGCTCGACAGGCGACAATGAGCAGTTCTTC

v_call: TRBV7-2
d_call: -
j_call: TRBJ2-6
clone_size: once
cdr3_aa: CASSSLGGAGANVLTF
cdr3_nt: TGTGCCAGCAGCTCATTAGGAGGGGCTGGGGCCAACGTCCTGACTTTC

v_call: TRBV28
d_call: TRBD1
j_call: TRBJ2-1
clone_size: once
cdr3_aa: CASSFGRGPLRYNEQFF
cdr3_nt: TGTGCCAGCAGTTTCGGCAGGGGGCCCCTACGGTACAATGAGCAGTTCTTC

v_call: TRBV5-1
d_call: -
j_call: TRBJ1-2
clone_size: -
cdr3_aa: CASGRGPERGYTF
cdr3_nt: TGCGCCAGCGGGCGGGGGCCAGAACGGGGCTACACCTTC

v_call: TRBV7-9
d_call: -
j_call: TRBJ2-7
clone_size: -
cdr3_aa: CASRPTRTSTNYEQYF
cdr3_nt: TGTGCCAGCAGACCAACTAGAACTAGTACCAATTACGAGCAGTACTTC

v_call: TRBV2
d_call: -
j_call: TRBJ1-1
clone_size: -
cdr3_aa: CASSGARLNTEAFF
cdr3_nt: TGTGCCAGCAGTGGGGCGCGTTTGAACACTGAAGCTTTCTTT

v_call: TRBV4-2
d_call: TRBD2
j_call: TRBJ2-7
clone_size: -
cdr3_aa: CASSQVGGSLSYEQYF
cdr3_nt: TGTGCCAGCAGCCAAGTGGGCGGGAGTCTTTCCTACGAGCAGTACTTC

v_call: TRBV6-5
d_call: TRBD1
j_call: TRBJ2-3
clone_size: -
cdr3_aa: CASSSGGESDTQYF
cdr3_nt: TGTGCCAGCAGTTCAGGGGGTGAGTCAGATACGCAGTATTTT

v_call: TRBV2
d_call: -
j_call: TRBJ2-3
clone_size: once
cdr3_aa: CASMSVTDTQYF
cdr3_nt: TGTGCCAGCATGTCAGTCACAGATACGCAGTATTTT

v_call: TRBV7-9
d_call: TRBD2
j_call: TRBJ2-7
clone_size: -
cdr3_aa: CASSLVLGLAVYEQYF
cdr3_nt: TGTGCCAGCAGCTTAGTATTAGGCCTAGCGGTCTACGAGCAGTACTTC

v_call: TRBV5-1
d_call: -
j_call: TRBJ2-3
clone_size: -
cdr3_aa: CASSGSRSDTQYF
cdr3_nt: TGCGCCAGCAGCGGGAGTCGGTCAGATACGCAGTATTTT

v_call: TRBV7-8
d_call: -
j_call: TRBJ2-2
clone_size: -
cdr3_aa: CASSPNGELFF
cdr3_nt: TGTGCCAGCAGCCCCAACGGGGAGCTGTTTTTT

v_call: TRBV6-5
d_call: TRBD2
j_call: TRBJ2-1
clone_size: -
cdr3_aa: CASSWGLASNEQFF
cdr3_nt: TGTGCCAGCAGTTGGGGACTAGCCTCCAATGAGCAGTTCTTC

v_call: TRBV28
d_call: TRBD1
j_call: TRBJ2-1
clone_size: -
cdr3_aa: CASSSSQAGGYNEQFF
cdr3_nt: TGTGCCAGCAGTTCCTCCCAGGCAGGGGGTTACAATGAGCAGTTCTTC

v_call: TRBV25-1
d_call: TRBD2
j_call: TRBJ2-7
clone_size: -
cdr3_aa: CASSGGRAYEQYF
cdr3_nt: TGTGCCAGCAGTGGCGGGAGGGCCTACGAGCAGTACTTC

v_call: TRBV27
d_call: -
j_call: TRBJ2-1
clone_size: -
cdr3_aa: CASSHNPGVPSYNEQFF
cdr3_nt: TGTGCCAGCAGTCATAACCCGGGAGTCCCCTCCTACAATGAGCAGTTCTTC

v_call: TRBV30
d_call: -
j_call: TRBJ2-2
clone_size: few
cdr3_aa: CAWSVSFPGELFF
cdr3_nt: TGTGCCTGGAGTGTATCCTTTCCCGGGGAGCTGTTTTTT

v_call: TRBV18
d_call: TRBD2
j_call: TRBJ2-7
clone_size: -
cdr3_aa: CASSPRSGGPSYEQYF
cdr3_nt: TGTGCCAGCTCACCAAGGTCGGGAGGGCCTTCCTACGAGCAGTACTTC

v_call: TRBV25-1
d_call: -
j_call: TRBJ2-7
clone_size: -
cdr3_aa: CASSDETEEHYEQYF
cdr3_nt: TGTGCCAGCAGTGATGAAACAGAAGAGCACTACGAGCAGTACTTC

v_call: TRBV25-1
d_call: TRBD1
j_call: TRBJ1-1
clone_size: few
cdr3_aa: CASTPYRGTEAFF
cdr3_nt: TGTGCCAGCACCCCTTACAGGGGCACTGAAGCTTTCTTT

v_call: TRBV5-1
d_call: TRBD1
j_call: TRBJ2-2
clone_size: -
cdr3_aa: CASSPRGQGSSGELFF
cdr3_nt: TGCGCCAGCAGCCCCAGGGGACAGGGGAGCTCCGGGGAGCTGTTTTTT

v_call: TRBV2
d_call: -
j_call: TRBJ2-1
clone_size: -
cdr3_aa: CASSPEDSDNEQFF
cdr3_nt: TGTGCCAGCAGCCCTGAAGACAGCGACAATGAGCAGTTCTTC

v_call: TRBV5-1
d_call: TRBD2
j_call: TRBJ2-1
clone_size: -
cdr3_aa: CASSYLAGELNEQFF
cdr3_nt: TGCGCCAGCAGCTACTTAGCGGGAGAACTCAATGAGCAGTTCTTC

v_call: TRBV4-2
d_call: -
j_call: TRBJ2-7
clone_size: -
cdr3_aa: CASSQVFSSSYEQYF
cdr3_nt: TGTGCCAGCAGCCAAGTTTTCAGTTCCTCCTACGAGCAGTACTTC

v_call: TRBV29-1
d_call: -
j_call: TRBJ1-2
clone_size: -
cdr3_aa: CSVGSGYGYTF
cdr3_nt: TGCAGCGTTGGGTCAGGGTATGGCTACACCTTC

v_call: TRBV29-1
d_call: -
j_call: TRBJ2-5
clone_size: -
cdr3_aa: CSASLAMQETQYF
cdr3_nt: TGCAGCGCCTCCCTAGCGATGCAAGAGACCCAGTACTTC

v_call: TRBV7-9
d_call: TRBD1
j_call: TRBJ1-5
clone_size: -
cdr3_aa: CASSSGQDNQPQHF
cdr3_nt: TGTGCCAGCAGCTCGGGACAGGATAATCAGCCCCAGCATTTT

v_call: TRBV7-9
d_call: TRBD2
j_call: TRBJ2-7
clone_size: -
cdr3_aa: CASSHPRGSPSFYEQYF
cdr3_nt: TGTGCCAGCAGCCACCCCCGCGGGAGCCCTAGTTTTTACGAGCAGTACTTC

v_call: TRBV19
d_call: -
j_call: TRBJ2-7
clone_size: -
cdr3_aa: CASSTWDSGYEQYF
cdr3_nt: TGTGCCAGTAGTACATGGGACAGCGGGTACGAGCAGTACTTC

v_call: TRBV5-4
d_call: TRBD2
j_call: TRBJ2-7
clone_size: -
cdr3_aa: CASSPVGTSGGEQYF
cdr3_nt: TGTGCCAGCAGCCCGGTTGGGACTAGCGGTGGAGAGCAGTACTTC

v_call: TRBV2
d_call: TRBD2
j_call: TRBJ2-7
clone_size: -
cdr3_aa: CASSPRGGVHYEQYF
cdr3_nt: TGTGCCAGCAGCCCCCGGGGGGGGGTTCACTACGAGCAGTACTTC

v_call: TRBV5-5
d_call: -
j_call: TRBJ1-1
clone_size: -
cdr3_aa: CASSLLRPNTEAFF
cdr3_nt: TGTGCCAGCAGCTTACTCAGGCCGAACACTGAAGCTTTCTTT

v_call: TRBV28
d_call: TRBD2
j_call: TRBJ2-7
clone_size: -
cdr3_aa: CASSSPAGTNEQYF
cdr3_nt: TGTGCCAGCAGTTCCCCAGCGGGAACGAACGAGCAGTACTTC

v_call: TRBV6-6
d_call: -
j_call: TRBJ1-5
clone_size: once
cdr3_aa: CASSSSGLNQPQHF
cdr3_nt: TGTGCCAGCAGTTCCTCGGGCCTCAATCAGCCCCAGCATTTT

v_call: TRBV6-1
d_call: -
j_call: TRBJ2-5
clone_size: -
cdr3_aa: CASSELAQETQYF
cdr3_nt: TGTGCCAGCAGTGAACTGGCCCAAGAGACCCAGTACTTC

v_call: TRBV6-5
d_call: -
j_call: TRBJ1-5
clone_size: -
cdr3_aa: CASSHGTLQPQHF
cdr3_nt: TGTGCCAGCAGTCATGGCACGCTTCAGCCCCAGCATTTT

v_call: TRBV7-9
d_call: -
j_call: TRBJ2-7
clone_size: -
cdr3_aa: CASSFRRGDTYEQYF
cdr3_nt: TGTGCCAGCAGCTTTCGCAGGGGCGATACCTACGAGCAGTACTTC

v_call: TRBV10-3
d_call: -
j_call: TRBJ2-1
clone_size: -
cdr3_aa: CAISETSSGQFF
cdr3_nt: TGTGCCATCAGTGAGACTAGCTCCGGGCAGTTCTTC

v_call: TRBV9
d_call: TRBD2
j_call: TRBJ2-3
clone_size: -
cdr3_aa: CASSVMSSGRSTDTQYF
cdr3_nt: TGTGCCAGCAGCGTAATGTCTAGCGGGAGGTCCACAGATACGCAGTATTTT